This record concerns one T cell receptor (beta chain) sequence. Its antigen is not known. Germline V gene data show CDR1 as SGDLS and CDR2 as YYNGEE. V gave up 5 bases and J gave up 7 bases; unmatched junction bases: 13. The CDR3 extends over 18 amino acids. This record belongs to a study of cytomegalovirus exposure and HLA in healthy donors. Study-level findings and limits: An analysis done earlier found most TCR beta V segments productive about 87% or about 30% of the time. With high specificity and sensitivity, the classifier reportedly diagnosed cytomegalovirus status. It emerged from a later analysis that several of the most significant clusters appeared to be linked to common viral pathogens. The authors enumerated roughly 160 TCR beta chains as linked to cytomegalovirus.

13 Jbeta primers and 60 Vbeta primers were used for the PCR. Profiled with immunoSEQ multiplex PCR; TCRdb holds only in-frame clones, not every one. In the table there are some 180,000 clones, roughly 77% of which are singletons. This TCR was sampled from a middle-aged man in good health and CMV-seropositive. This chain uses TRBV9 with TRBJ2-2; 14 positions agree with TRBD2. Sequenced input: PBMCs. The CDR3 loop is CASSVSRLAGGHVGELFF. For the CDR3, the DNA is TGTGCCAGCAGTGTCTCCCGACTAGCGGGAGGGCATGTCGGGGAGCTGTTTTTT.